This T cell receptor (beta chain) stems from a study of technical replicates of blood from a few donors. Clones were read by immunoSEQ multiplex PCR, and TCRdb kept only the in-frame ones, dropping some. Here the sample spans over 90,000 clones, roughly 95% being singletons. Trimming left V 5 bases short and J 0 bases short, with 8 bases between. The CDR3 consists of 14 residues. The germline gives CDR1 PRHDT, CDR2 FYEKMQ (reference sequence). Sequencing was carried out using T cells isolated from PBMCs. This clonotype was obtained from a human donor in good health. This chain joins TRBV13 and TRBJ1-3; D is undetermined. CDR3: CASSPRSSGNTIYF. DNA for the CDR3: TGTGCCAGCAGCCCCCGGAGCTCTGGAAACACCATATATTTT.